This T cell receptor (beta chain) was recovered during a study of read filtering for tumor transcriptome and immune sequencing. Trimming removed 9 bases from V and 4 bases from J; junction bases left unmatched: 5. This CDR3 comprises 13 residues. Per germline, CDR1 MNHEY and CDR2 SMNVEV (reference sequence). This clonotype came up many times. Molecular barcoded adaptors covering alpha/delta and beta/gamma chains were used on about 390 ng RNA. In TCRdb, the reads were re-called with MiXCR into one record per CDR3 protein. Of about 90,000 distinct CDR3 sequences in the sample, around 12% were seen once.

The origin of this receptor is a donor at least 40 years old with multiple myeloma. Sequenced input: a population of CD138-negative cells sorted from bone marrow. The genes are TRBV27 and TRBJ2-3; 9 bases map to TRBD2. The DNA for the CDR3 is TGTGCCAGTTGTAGCGGGAGAGCAGATACGCAGTATTTT. The encoded protein is CASCSGRADTQYF.